What follows are 4 T cell receptor beta chains derived from one specimen sequenced in a study of response to subunit inactivated influenza vaccine (dated by TCRdb to between 2017 and 2018). Libraries were constructed by RT-PCR. Sequencing used an Illumina HiSeq 2500. The public reads were reanalyzed by TCRdb: fastp trimming at Q25, MiXCR alignment, in-frame beta chains only. Duplicate CDR3 protein sequences are folded into a single record with the most common DNA and genes. A total of about 780,000 distinct CDR3 sequences appear in this sample, around a sixth of them only once. About 11% of the sample is held by the ten biggest clonotypes. Sequenced material: PBMCs from blood, taken roughly 5 days after vaccination. All receptors come from a man in his fifties who received an inactivated influenza vaccine. Donor details come from another sample of the same person, matched by shared clones.

This clonotype came up a few times. The rearrangement joins TRBV9 to TRBJ2-1; D perhaps matches TRBD2 (6 bases). V gave up 3 bases and J gave up 5 bases, with 18 bases separating them. This CDR3 spans 16 amino acids. CDR1 SGDLS and CDR2 YYNGEE come from the germline V gene. The CDR3 DNA is TGTGCCAGCAGCGGGGCTTTTGGTTTAGCGGACAATGAGCAGTTCTTC. Residues: CASSGAFGLADNEQFF.

The rearrangement uses TRBV4-3 and TRBJ1-6; D ambiguous. From germline, CDR1 is LGHNA and CDR2 YSLEER. This CDR3 has 16 residues. V was pared by 0 bases and J by 8 bases, with 14 bases between. Here the CDR3 DNA reads TGCGCCAGCAGCCAAGATGCCGGGATTGGTGATTCACCCCTCCACTTT. The encoded protein is CASSQDAGIGDSPLHF.

The chain recombines TRBV5-1 with TRBJ1-5; D gene uncertain. CDR1 SGHRS and CDR2 YFSETQ come from the germline V gene. The CDR3 covers 14 residues. Between the trimmed V and J ends, which lost 5 bases and 0 bases, there was a span of 9 bases. The DNA of the CDR3 is TGCGCCAGCAGAACGGACCTTAGCAATCAGCCCCAGCATTTT. Its translation: CASRTDLSNQPQHF.

This clonotype was found a few times. V gene TRBV20-1 combines with J gene TRBJ1-1; maybe TRBD1 (6 bases). Germline V CDR1 and CDR2: DFQATT, SNEGSKA (reference sequence). This CDR3 contains 12 residues. The V end was cut by 3 bases, the J end by 4 bases, with 9 bases between. CDR3 region: CSARDSRTEAFF. The CDR3 coding sequence is TGCAGTGCTAGGGACAGTCGCACTGAAGCTTTCTTT.